Shown below are 28 T cell receptor beta chains from a single sample sequenced in a study of Ad26.COV2.S vaccination and SARS-CoV-2 variants (dated by TCRdb to the early 2020s). Libraries were made using the immunoSEQ multiplex PCR assay. TCRdb provides this immuneACCESS table in a form limited to in-frame rearrangements. Some clones are lacking; in checked studies, under half of them reflect an unresolved V gene, and why the rest are absent is not known. Recorded for this sample are roughly 300,000 clones; less than 90% of them occurred a single time. The top ten clones comprise 6.4% of the sample. This specimen's treatment or condition label, interpreted: some 20 received Ad26.COV2.S at low or high dose, single or two shots; about five received placebo; per-sample allocation not given. For vaccine and placebo recipients, repertoires were sequenced using samples collected on day 63 after the first injection.

Sequencing used peripheral blood, obtained in a trial of Ad26.COV2.S vaccine versus placebo. These TCRs come from a person aged 18 to 65 who received the Ad26.COV2.S COVID-19 vaccine or a placebo.

The genes are TRBV7-9 and TRBJ2-7, with 7 nucleotides matching TRBD2. V trimming: 5 bases; J trimming: 4 bases; junction bases outside the gene matches: 5. The CDR3 extends over 13 amino acids. CDR1 and CDR2 (germline): SEHNR, FQNEAQ (reference sequence). CDR3 coding DNA: TGTGCCAGCAGCCCGTCGGGGGGTTACGAGCAGTACTTC. Translation gives CASSPSGGYEQYF.

The J gene is TRBJ1-6, the V gene TRBV5-4; D perhaps matches TRBD1 (6 bases). CDR3 length: 15 amino acids. The germline gives CDR1 SGHNT, CDR2 YYREEE (reference sequence). Trimming removed 5 bases from V and 6 bases from J, with 15 bases in between. The DNA for the CDR3 is TGTGCCAGCAGGGGCCAGGGGAGCGTTAATTCACCCCTCCACTTT. Its translation is CASRGQGSVNSPLHF. The full variable domain, rest sourced from reference TRBV5-4 and TRBJ1-6, is ETGVTQSPTHLIKTRGQQVTLRCSSQSGHNTVSWYQQALGQGPQFIFQYYREEENGRGNFPPRFSGLQFPNYSSELNVNALELDDSALYLCASRGQGSVNSPLHFGNGTRLTVT.

The chain carries TRBV25-1 and TRBJ2-3; no firm D call. CDR3 size: 13 residues. CDR1 and CDR2 (germline): MGHDK, SYGVNS. V gave up 4 bases and J gave up 0 bases, with 5 bases separating them. This chain's CDR3 is CASSAPSTDTQYF. CDR3 coding DNA: TGTGCCAGCAGTGCCCCTAGCACAGATACGCAGTATTTT.

The chain couples TRBV5-4 to TRBJ1-1; the D gene is possibly TRBD1 (5 bases). Germline V gene sequence: CDR1 SGHNT, CDR2 YYREEE (reference sequence). Trimming left V 5 bases short and J 10 bases short, with 15 bases between. This CDR3 is built from 12 residues. CDR3 sequence reads: CASRDRGRRAFF. The DNA of the CDR3 is TGTGCCAGCAGAGACAGAGGCCGGAGAGCTTTCTTT.

The chain employs TRBV10-3 and TRBJ1-5; D call uncertain. There are 13 residues in the CDR3. Trimming left V 8 bases short and J 0 bases short, with 8 bases between. Germline CDR1 reads ENHRY; CDR2 reads SYGVKD. The CDR3 DNA reads TGTGCCATCGGGGAGGCTAGCAATCAGCCCCAGCATTTT. Protein sequence: CAIGEASNQPQHF.

The rearrangement joins TRBV27 to TRBJ1-2; D not certain. V was pared by 2 bases and J by 2 bases, with 6 bases between. Germline V gives CDR1 MNHEY, CDR2 SMNVEV (reference sequence). The CDR3 consists of 13 residues. CDR3 sequence (DNA): TGTGCCAGCAGTTTAGCCGTCAACTATGGCTACACCTTC. This codes for CASSLAVNYGYTF.

Worth noting for this clone: A read error may account for a junction end that differs from germline. The V gene is TRBV28, the J gene TRBJ2-2; a weak D match, TRBD1 (6 bases). This CDR3 has 14 amino acids. The germline V gene encodes CDR1 MDHEN and CDR2 SYDVKM. The CDR3 DNA reads as TGTGCCAGCAGTCTAAACAGGGACACCGAGGAGCTGTTTTTT. Translated: CASSLNRDTEELFF. Full variable domain (rest looked up from reference TRBV28 and TRBJ2-2): DVKVTQSSRYLVKRTGEKVFLECVQDMDHENMFWYRQDPGLGLRLIYFSYDVKMKEKGDIPEGYSVSREKKERFSLILESASTNQTSMYLCASSLNRDTEELFFGEGSRLTVL.

The V and J genes are TRBV5-4 and TRBJ2-2; tentative D call: TRBD1 (6 bases). Germline V gives CDR1 SGHNT, CDR2 YYREEE (reference sequence). V was trimmed by 4 bases and J by 3 bases, leaving 13 bases between them. The CDR3 covers 15 residues. The CDR3 DNA is TGTGCCAGCAGCCCACAGGGAGTTGACACCGGGGAGCTGTTTTTT. Translation: CASSPQGVDTGELFF.

The chain has TRBV28 and TRBJ2-7, with D possibly TRBD2 on 6 matching bases. The CDR3 runs 15 residues. Germline assignment: CDR1 MDHEN and CDR2 SYDVKM. The V end lost 3 bases, the J end lost 5 bases, and 17 bases lay between the germline ends. The CDR3 DNA reads as TGTGCCAGCAGTTTCCCCAGGACTAAGGTCAACGAGCAGTACTTC. Translation gives CASSFPRTKVNEQYF.

The chain recombines TRBV10-3 with TRBJ1-1, with D uncertain. CDR3 length: 12 residues. V was shortened by 2 bases and J by 11 bases, with 12 bases between the two germline ends. Looked up from germline, CDR1 is ENHRY and CDR2 is SYGVKD. The CDR3 loop reads CAISEPPTTAFF. For the CDR3, the DNA is TGTGCCATCAGTGAGCCGCCCACCACGGCTTTCTTT.

This chain links TRBV27 with TRBJ2-3, with TRBD1 as a possible D gene (5 bases). The germline V and J ends were trimmed by 5 bases and 0 bases, with 15 bases remaining between them. CDR1 MNHEY and CDR2 SMNVEV come from the germline V gene (reference sequence). This CDR3 is built from 16 residues. The CDR3: CASSPTTEPSTDTQYF. The CDR3 DNA reads TGTGCCAGCAGTCCAACGACAGAACCTAGCACAGATACGCAGTATTTT.

The gene calls are TRBV5-1 and TRBJ2-7, with 9 bases lining up with TRBD1. CDR1 is SGHRS and CDR2 is YFSETQ in the germline V gene. The CDR3 has 17 residues. V lost 4 bases to trimming and J lost 3 bases; unmatched junction nucleotides: 14. CDR3 in DNA: TGCGCCAGCAGCCCTGACAGGGGGTACTCGATTGACTACGAGCAGTACTTC. It translates to CASSPDRGYSIDYEQYF.

The chain employs TRBV13 and TRBJ2-5, with TRBD2 matching 12 bases. Germline CDR1 is PRHDT and CDR2 is FYEKMQ (reference sequence). The CDR3 has 20 residues. Losses at the gene ends were 5 bases for V and 7 bases for J; bases not matched to a gene: 23. The CDR3 region has the DNA TGTGCCAGCAGCACTCTCCCTCCATCTAGCGGGAGGGAGTATTTTGGGACCCAGTACTTC. Translation gives CASSTLPPSSGREYFGTQYF. Full variable domain (rest looked up from reference TRBV13 and TRBJ2-5): AAGVIQSPRHLIKEKRETATLKCYPIPRHDTVYWYQQGPGQDPQFLISFYEKMQSDKGSIPDRFSAQQFSDYHSELNMSSLELGDSALYFCASSTLPPSSGREYFGTQYFGPGTRLLVL.

The V and J genes are TRBV6-4 and TRBJ1-5; TRBD1 matches 12 bases. The germline gives CDR1 MRHNA, CDR2 SNTAGT. This CDR3 comprises 19 residues. V lost 8 bases to trimming and J lost 5 bases; unmatched junction nucleotides: 19. The CDR3 sequence: CASQTHRDRGPITYQPQHF. The CDR3 nucleotides are TGTGCCAGCCAAACACACCGGGACAGGGGGCCTATTACCTATCAGCCCCAGCATTTT.

The V gene is TRBV27, the J gene TRBJ1-6; D is undetermined. CDR3 length equals 14 residues. The germline V gene encodes CDR1 MNHEY and CDR2 SMNVEV (reference sequence). V dropped 8 bases and J dropped 9 bases, with 17 bases sitting between them. The CDR3 spells CASGPAGSPSPLHF. The CDR3 nucleotides read TGTGCCAGCGGCCCGGCCGGTTCACCTTCACCCCTCCACTTT.

In the case of this clone: The sample has other DNA sequences that encode this CDR3 too. The genes are TRBV30 and TRBJ2-1, with no clear D. The CDR3 sequence is 10 residues long. V lost 2 bases to trimming and J lost 7 bases, with 3 bases between them. From germline, CDR1 is GTSNPN and CDR2 SVGIG (reference sequence). The chain's CDR3 is CAWSRNEQFF. CDR3 sequence (DNA): TGTGCCTGGAGTCGGAATGAGCAGTTCTTC.

The chain joins TRBV5-6 to TRBJ1-5; 7 nucleotides align to TRBD1. V lost 4 bases to trimming and J lost 3 bases; unmatched junction nucleotides: 7. CDR1 is SGHDT and CDR2 is YYEEEE in the germline V gene. This CDR3 has 15 amino acids. The CDR3 DNA reads as TGTGCCAGCAGCATTCGGGACAGAGACAATCAGCCCCAGCATTTT. Amino acid sequence: CASSIRDRDNQPQHF.

The gene calls are TRBV5-1 and TRBJ1-1; D is ambiguous. Trimming stripped 4 bases from V and 0 bases from J, with 10 bases between. The CDR3 loop spans 14 amino acids. Germline V gene sequence: CDR1 SGHRS, CDR2 YFSETQ. The CDR3, as DNA: TGCGCCAGCAGCCGACGGACGGTGAACACTGAAGCTTTCTTT. It yields the protein CASSRRTVNTEAFF. The full variable domain, its missing parts supplied by reference TRBV5-1 and TRBJ1-1, is KAGVTQTPRYLIKTRGQQVTLSCSPISGHRSVSWYQQTPGQGLQFLFEYFSETQRNKGNFPGRFSGRQFSNSRSEMNVSTLELGDSALYLCASSRRTVNTEAFFGQGTRLTVV.

This chain connects TRBV6-1 to TRBJ2-7, with 7 bases identical to TRBD2. The CDR3 is 12 residues long. After removal of 0 bases from V and 12 bases from J, the junction contained 5 bases not matched to a gene. Germline-derived CDR1 and CDR2 are MNHNS and SASEGT. For the CDR3, the DNA is TGTGCCAGCAGTGAAGCGGGGGGGTTAGGGTACTTC. This translates into CASSEAGGLGYF.

V is TRBV18 and J is TRBJ2-1, with unresolved D. The CDR3 is made up of 14 amino acids. The germline V gene encodes CDR1 KGHSH and CDR2 LQKENI. Trimming stripped 1 base from V and 2 bases from J, with 6 bases between. The CDR3 bases are TGTGCCAGCTCACCACAGGCAGCCTACAATGAGCAGTTCTTC. This codes for CASSPQAAYNEQFF.

This rearrangement joins TRBV2 to TRBJ1-6; no firm D call. Germline values: CDR1 SNHLY, CDR2 FYNNEI. V was shortened by 7 bases and J by 10 bases, with 11 bases between the two germline ends. The CDR3 runs 12 residues. The CDR3 bases are TGTGCCAGCAATTCGGACTTATCACCCCTCCACTTT. It specifies CASNSDLSPLHF.

The J gene is TRBJ2-1, the V gene TRBV14, with 8 bases lining up with TRBD2. The germline V gene encodes CDR1 SGHDN and CDR2 FVKESK. CDR3 length equals 16 residues. With V trimmed by 2 bases and J by 3 bases, 6 bases remained unmatched. The CDR3 region has the DNA TGTGCCAGCAGCCAAATACTAGCGGCCTTCTACAATGAGCAGTTCTTC. Protein: CASSQILAAFYNEQFF.

Of note for this clone: Its ends do not fully match the called genes, so a read error is possible. V is TRBV9 and J is TRBJ2-2; possible D gene TRBD1, 6 bases. The CDR3 covers 14 residues. From germline, CDR1 is SGDLS and CDR2 YYNGEE. Here the CDR3 reads CASSVTGNAGELFF. CDR3 DNA sequence: TGTGCCAGCAGCGTTACAGGGAACGCCGGGGAGCTGTTTTTT.

V is TRBV7-3 and J is TRBJ2-7; 11 bases are shared with TRBD2. V dropped 5 bases and J dropped 5; count of bases not matched to a gene: 11. Germline values: CDR1 SGHTA, CDR2 FQGTGA. This CDR3 spans 16 amino acids. The CDR3 sequence is CASSETSGERIHEQYF. In DNA, the CDR3 is TGTGCCAGCAGCGAGACTAGCGGGGAACGTATCCACGAGCAGTACTTC.

V is TRBV9 and J is TRBJ2-7, with 15 bases matching TRBD2. From germline, CDR1 is SGDLS and CDR2 YYNGEE. CDR3 length equals 17 residues. V was clipped by 3 bases and J by 5 bases; unmatched bases: 9. The CDR3 DNA reads as TGTGCCAGCAGCGAGAGTCTGGGACTAGCGGGAGGCCACGAGCAGTACTTC. Amino acids: CASSESLGLAGGHEQYF. Complete variable domain (other parts from reference TRBV9 and TRBJ2-7): DSGVTQTPKHLITATGQRVTLRCSPRSGDLSVYWYQQSLDQGLQFLIQYYNGEERAKGNILERFSAQQFPDLHSELNLSSLELGDSALYFCASSESLGLAGGHEQYFGPGTRLTVT.

The rearrangement links TRBV5-1 to TRBJ2-3, with a weak D call TRBD1 (6 bases). The ends were cut back, 4 bases at V and 2 bases at J, with 14 bases in the middle. The germline gives CDR1 SGHRS, CDR2 YFSETQ. The CDR3 is 15 residues long. In DNA, the CDR3 is TGCGCCAGCAGCCGGGACACGTCGAACACAGATACGCAGTATTTT. Translation gives CASSRDTSNTDTQYF.

V and J are TRBV15 and TRBJ2-1; perhaps TRBD1 as D (5 bases). The germline V gene encodes CDR1 LNHNV and CDR2 YYDKDF (reference sequence). V lost 8 bases to trimming and J lost 10 bases, with 18 bases between them. The CDR3 runs to 13 residues. The CDR3: CATAQGDPGEQFF. As DNA, the CDR3 is TGTGCCACCGCCCAGGGTGACCCAGGGGAGCAGTTCTTC. Combining the CDR3 with reference TRBV15 and TRBJ2-1 gives the whole variable domain DAMVIQNPRYQVTQFGKPVTLSCSQTLNHNVMYWYQQKSSQAPKLLFHYYDKDFNNEADTPDNFQSRRPNTSFCFLDIRSPGLGDTAMYLCATAQGDPGEQFFGPGTRLTVL.

This sequence joins TRBV28 and TRBJ1-6; 10 bases match TRBD1. The V gene end was trimmed by 6 bases and the J gene end by 9 bases; junction bases not matched to a gene: 11. This CDR3 comprises 16 residues. From germline, CDR1 is MDHEN and CDR2 SYDVKM. The CDR3 sequence is CASSPPDRGNVSPLHF. The CDR3 coding sequence is TGTGCCAGCAGCCCTCCGGACAGGGGGAACGTTTCACCCCTCCACTTT. The variable domain in full, with the rest retrieved from reference TRBV28 and TRBJ1-6, is DVKVTQSSRYLVKRTGEKVFLECVQDMDHENMFWYRQDPGLGLRLIYFSYDVKMKEKGDIPEGYSVSREKKERFSLILESASTNQTSMYLCASSPPDRGNVSPLHFGNGTRLTVT.